This TCR beta chain was sequenced for a study of T cells after yellow fever vaccination. This CDR3 comprises 13 residues. Per germline, CDR1 KGHSH and CDR2 LQKENI. Deletions cut 3 bases from V and 4 bases from J, with 4 bases between. TCRdb re-derived calls from the 5' RACE reads in MiXCR, one entry per CDR3 protein. There are about 160,000 distinct CDR3 sequences in the sample; approximately 6.7% occur only once, and roughly 2.5% lies in the top ten. The sequences come from CD4+ T cells sorted from PBMCs, collected 5 days after the first yellow fever vaccination. The chain recombines TRBV18 with TRBJ1-6; D is undetermined. The TCR sequence derives from a man aged 18 to 35 who received the YFV17D yellow fever vaccine. CDR3: CASSPEYNSPLHF. For the CDR3, the DNA is TGTGCCAGCTCACCCGAGTATAATTCACCCCTCCACTTT. Supplemented by reference TRBV18 and TRBJ1-6, the full variable domain reads NAGVMQNPRHLVRRRGQEARLRCSPMKGHSHVYWYRQLPEEGLKFMVYLQKENIIDESGMPKERFSAEFPKEGPSILRIQQVVRGDSAAYFCASSPEYNSPLHFGNGTRLTVT.